This T cell receptor (beta chain) emerged from a study of blood T cells in healthy people across ages. Study details: Template switching picked up about one barcoded beta molecule for each two T cells.

On this clonotype itself: Its antigen is still unknown. The junction differs from germline at one of its ends, possibly a read error.

Points from the study as a whole: It was found that TCR beta diversity correlated strongly with the percentage of naive T cells.

The CDR3 is made up of 14 amino acids. Germline-derived CDR1 and CDR2 are SGHRS and YFSETQ. Through a sample-barcoded 5' primer and a J-beta primer mix, a second PCR was run for about 7 to 12 cycles. TCRdb reanalysed the 5' RACE reads using MiXCR and keeps one entry per CDR3 protein. The table includes about 1.5 million distinct CDR3 sequences, 40% to 45% detected once. This sequence joins TRBV5-1 and TRBJ2-1; no clear D gene. The clonotype was recovered from a woman younger than 35 in good health. Sequenced sample: blood. The chain's CDR3 is CVSSLSSSYNEQFF. The DNA of the CDR3 is TGCGTCAGCAGCTTATCTAGCTCCTACAATGAGCAGTTCTTC.